This TCR beta chain was sequenced during a study of blood T cell repertoires in COVID-19. As for the study in general: Spain, Italy and the United States supplied samples that represented acute and convalescent COVID-19. The cDNA or gDNA used as material had been derived from T cells, B-cell-depleted T cells, or PBMCs.

This CDR3 is built from 13 residues. CDR1 and CDR2 from the germline V gene are MDHEN and SYDVKM. Germline trimming cut 5 bases from V and 11 bases from J; bases unmatched to any gene: 6. Original processing methods: Counts of nucleated cells, estimated from reference gene primer amplification, were obtained. The table came from immunoSEQ multiplex PCR; TCRdb's copy has only in-frame clones and leaves some out. V, J and clone size reflect that table, while D and trimming were determined from the DNA. The sample includes over 85,000 clones, more than 70% of them seen just once. Comment on this clone: The same CDR3 can be traced to other DNA sequences in this sample.

The sequenced sample was peripheral blood. The V call is TRBV28, the J call TRBJ1-4; 9 bases are a match to TRBD1. The source is a woman aged 45 to 65 with acute or convalescent COVID-19. CDR3 sequence (DNA): TGTGCCAGCAGTCTAGGGACAGGGAAGAAACTGTTTTTT. The encoded protein is CASSLGTGKKLFF.